The clone carrying this T cell receptor beta chain was observed a single time. This entry is derived from a study of blood T cell repertoires in COVID-19. Allocation to cohorts depended on clinical history reported by the participants. V was clipped by 3 bases and J by 8 bases, with 9 bases between them. This CDR3 region has 12 residues. Germline CDR1 and CDR2: LNHDA and SQIVND (reference sequence). Produced via immunoSEQ multiplex PCR; TCRdb's table is partial and in-frame only. The sample contains fewer than 350,000 clones, 87% of which appear only once. This receptor was taken from a woman between 40 and 55 years old who had recovered from COVID-19. The rearrangement links TRBV19 to TRBJ2-3, with D uncertain. The sequenced material came from PBMCs or T cells enriched from blood (not recorded which). The CDR3 DNA follows: TGTGCCAGTAGTATTCCATCGAGTACGCAGTATTTT. Translation gives CASSIPSSTQYF. The full variable domain, with the rest looked up from reference TRBV19 and TRBJ2-3, is DGGITQSPKYLFRKEGQNVTLSCEQNLNHDAMYWYRQDPGQGLRLIYYSQIVNDFQKGDIAEGYSVSREKKESFPLTVTSAQKNPTAFYLCASSIPSSTQYFGPGTRLTVL.